These T cell receptor beta chains were read from a single sample in a study of T cell changes during pregnancy in multiple sclerosis. The repertoire was sequenced with immunoSEQ multiplex PCR; TCRdb's copy has only in-frame clones and lacks some. The repertoire holds 46,000 or so clones, with 85% to 90% as singletons. The source material was peripheral blood, sampled in the second trimester of pregnancy. The origin of the receptors is a female donor in good health, enrolled as a control in a pregnancy study. CDR3s include the opening cysteine and the closing phenylalanine or tryptophan.

v_call	j_call	cdr3_aa
TRBV7-8	TRBJ1-3	CASTVGGHSGNTIYF
TRBV5-1	TRBJ2-7	CASSPGGGKGYEQYF
TRBV5-6	TRBJ2-1	CASSQRTSGGADEQFF
TRBV19	TRBJ1-1	CASSIAQRGEAFF
TRBV11-3	TRBJ2-7	CASSSRTQALEQYF
TRBV2	TRBJ1-1	CASSRALNTEAFF
TRBV19	TRBJ1-5	CASSPSGGVANQPQHF
TRBV11-3	TRBJ2-7	CASSLGRGYEQYF
TRBV29-1	TRBJ1-2	CSGLTGSIGYTF
TRBV30	TRBJ2-7	CAWETGFKGEQYF
TRBV6-5	TRBJ1-3	CASSYRLSGNTIYF
TRBV30	-	CAGSLASYEQYF
TRBV2	TRBJ1-1	CASSFRGAEAFF
TRBV7-2	TRBJ2-1	CASSAQVQGYNEQFF
TRBV5-1	TRBJ2-7	CASSLGLDFYEQYF
TRBV6-5	TRBJ2-7	CASSYENSDEQYF
TRBV19	TRBJ2-7	CASSFGQAYEQYF
TRBV2	TRBJ1-5	CASMQNQPQHF
TRBV21-1	TRBJ2-2	CASSRVSRRELFF
TRBV7-2	TRBJ1-5	CASSYGTGSNQPQHF
TRBV6-5	TRBJ1-2	CASSIDGILYGYTF
TRBV9	TRBJ1-2	CASSVGGQNYGYTF
TRBV9	TRBJ2-6	CASSVYSGANVLTF
TRBV13	TRBJ2-1	CASSPAGLAVYNEQFF
TRBV6-5	TRBJ2-7	CATSTVYEQYF
TRBV6-6	TRBJ2-5	CASSYSGQSPGTAQYF
TRBV6-1	TRBJ1-2	CASSDITTYGYTF
TRBV5-6	TRBJ2-5	CASSYGTSGGTEYF
TRBV29-1	TRBJ1-2	CSVEDRAGGWAGYTF
TRBV11-2	TRBJ1-4	CASSLGATNEKLFF
TRBV7-8	TRBJ1-2	CASSLYHGGQSYGYTF
TRBV30	TRBJ2-7	CAWTGLAGGEQYF
TRBV19	TRBJ2-1	CASSITYNEQFF
TRBV11-2	TRBJ1-1	CASSSDREGTEAFF
TRBV6-5	TRBJ2-7	CASSYSGGSGDEQYF
TRBV18	TRBJ1-2	CASSPGQGLRYGYTF
TRBV7-9	TRBJ2-7	CASNPGNSYEQYF
TRBV29-1	TRBJ2-7	CSALPGTGDYEQYF
TRBV25-1	TRBJ2-7	CASSEQEVSYEQYF
TRBV18	TRBJ1-5	CAGSTGERQPQHF
TRBV7-6	TRBJ1-2	CASSLGRGGSNYGYTF
TRBV6-5	TRBJ1-2	CASSSPTGTDYGYTF
TRBV30	TRBJ2-7	CAWSVFGREAEQYF
TRBV10-3	TRBJ1-2	CAISESGQDYGYTF
TRBV6-6	TRBJ2-5	CASSLPGQETQYF
TRBV19	TRBJ2-1	CASNGQPHNEQFF
TRBV7-2	TRBJ2-7	CASGASSYEQYF
TRBV30	TRBJ1-3	CAWNDGHSGNTIYF
TRBV14	TRBJ2-3	CASSQLPRATDTQYF
TRBV10-3	TRBJ2-7	CAISDSRQGSYEQYF
TRBV4-3	TRBJ2-7	CASSQDLGSASYEQYF
TRBV5-1	TRBJ2-7	CASSLAGQPSYEQYF
TRBV29-1	TRBJ2-3	CSAIDSYTDTQYF
TRBV27	TRBJ2-5	CASGNPGFQETQYF
TRBV4-1	TRBJ1-1	CASSFGGALNTEAFF
TRBV5-1	TRBJ2-1	CASSLRRTEFSYNEQFF
TRBV5-1	TRBJ1-3	CASSPSSGAGNTIYF
TRBV6-5	TRBJ1-2	CASSYRGTGLNYGYTF
TRBV5-6	TRBJ2-3	CASSSQTSGGERTDTQYF
TRBV20-1	TRBJ2-7	CSAVTGYEQYF